This T cell receptor beta chain was documented in a study of a mutant IDH1 vaccine in newly diagnosed glioma. Study summary: Previous care, which was radiotherapy, temozolomide, or both, most often involved both.

About this clone: The target antigen is unknown.

The table came from immunoSEQ multiplex PCR; TCRdb's copy has only in-frame clones and leaves some out. This sample yields tens of thousands of clones, of which 86% are seen a single time; over 2% belongs to the top ten. Time point indicated: baseline, week 1 (first vaccination visit). Treatment meaning: pre-vaccination baseline after standard-of-care therapy. The study enrolled donors with new WHO grade 3 or 4 IDH1-mutant, ATRX-lost astrocytomas. Findings and caveats of the study: There seemed to be no relation between pseudoprogression and changes in top peripheral T cell clonotypes.

This CDR3 region has 13 residues. Between the trimmed V and J ends, which lost 2 bases and 2 bases, there was a span of 7 bases. The germline gives CDR1 SEHNR, CDR2 FQNEAQ (reference sequence). This chain connects TRBV7-9 to TRBJ2-7; D remains ambiguous. This sequence was found in a man aged 40-55 years with glioma. Specimen: PBMCs, collected from a glioma patient treated with radiotherapy, temozolomide or both. DNA of the CDR3: TGTGCCAGCAGCTTAACTAACCCCTACGAGCAGTACTTC. It is translated as CASSLTNPYEQYF. Full variable domain (missing parts from reference TRBV7-9 and TRBJ2-7): DTGVSQNPRHKITKRGQNVTFRCDPISEHNRLYWYRQTLGQGPEFLTYFQNEAQLEKSRLLSDRFSAERPKGSFSTLEIQRTEQGDSAMYLCASSLTNPYEQYFGPGTRLTVT.